This T cell receptor (beta chain) was captured by sequencing in a study of T cells expressing NK-cell markers. Study-wide context: Source material for TCR beta repertoires consisted of sorted CD3+CD56+NKG2C+, CD3+CD56+NKG2C- and CD3+CD56-NKG2C+ T cells. Eight donors were sequenced, seven testing HCMV-seropositive and one testing seronegative. Overall study findings and caveats: In several donors, these clonotypes also led the CD3+CD56-NKG2C+ fraction.

TCR beta libraries carry UMIs added by 5'RACE template switching. TCRdb reprocessed the 5' RACE reads and keeps a single row for each CDR3 protein, giving no DNA. Reported are about 180,000 distinct CDR3 sequences; the ten largest clones contain roughly 18%. Worth noting for this clonotype: Antigen specificity is unknown.

CDR1 and CDR2 from the germline V gene are DFQATT and SNEGSKA (reference sequence). CDR3 length equals 15 residues. This sequence joins TRBV20-1 and TRBJ1-6; absent DNA, TCRdb's TRBD1 call cannot be checked. This receptor was obtained from a woman between 18 and 70 years old in good health. Sequencing was carried out using blood T cells: a sorted CD56 or NKG2C T cell subset, CD4+ or CD8+ T cells, or bulk PBMC T cells (not recorded which). The CDR3 region is CSASKGASSSSPLHF.